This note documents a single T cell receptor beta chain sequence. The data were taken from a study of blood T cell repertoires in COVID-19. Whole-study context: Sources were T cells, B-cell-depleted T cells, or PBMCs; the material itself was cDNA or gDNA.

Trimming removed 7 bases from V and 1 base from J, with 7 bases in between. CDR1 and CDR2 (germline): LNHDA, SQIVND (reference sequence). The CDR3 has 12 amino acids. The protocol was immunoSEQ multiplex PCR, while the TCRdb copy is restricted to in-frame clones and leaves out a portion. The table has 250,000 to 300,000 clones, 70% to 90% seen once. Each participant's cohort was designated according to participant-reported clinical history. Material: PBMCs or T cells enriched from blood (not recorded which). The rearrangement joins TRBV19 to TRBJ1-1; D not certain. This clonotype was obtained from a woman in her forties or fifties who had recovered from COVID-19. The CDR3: CASIPRNTEAFF. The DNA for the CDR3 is TGTGCCAGTATCCCCAGGAACACTGAAGCTTTCTTT.